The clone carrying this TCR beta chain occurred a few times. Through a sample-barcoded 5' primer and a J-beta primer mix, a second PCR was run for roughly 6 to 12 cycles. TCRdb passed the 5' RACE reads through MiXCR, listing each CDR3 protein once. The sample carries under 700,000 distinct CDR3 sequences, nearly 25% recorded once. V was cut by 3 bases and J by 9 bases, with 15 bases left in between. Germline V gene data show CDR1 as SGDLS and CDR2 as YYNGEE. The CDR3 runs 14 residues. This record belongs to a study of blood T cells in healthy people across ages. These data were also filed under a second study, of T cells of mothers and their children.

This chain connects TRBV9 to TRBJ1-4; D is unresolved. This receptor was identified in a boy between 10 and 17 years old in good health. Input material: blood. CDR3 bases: TGTGCCAGCAGCGAGCCAGGTATGGGGAAAAAACTGTTTTTT. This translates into CASSEPGMGKKLFF.